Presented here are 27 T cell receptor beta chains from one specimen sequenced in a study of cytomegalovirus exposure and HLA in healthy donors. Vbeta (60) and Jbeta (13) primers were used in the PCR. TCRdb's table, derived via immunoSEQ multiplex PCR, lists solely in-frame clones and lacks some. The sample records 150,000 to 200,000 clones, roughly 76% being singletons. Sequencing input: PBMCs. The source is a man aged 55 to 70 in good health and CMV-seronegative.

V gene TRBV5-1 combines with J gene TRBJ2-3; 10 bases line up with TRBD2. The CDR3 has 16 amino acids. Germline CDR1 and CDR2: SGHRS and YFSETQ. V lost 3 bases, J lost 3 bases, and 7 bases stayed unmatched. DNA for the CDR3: TGCGCCAGCAGCTCCGGGACTAGCGTAATGACAGATACGCAGTATTTT. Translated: CASSSGTSVMTDTQYF.

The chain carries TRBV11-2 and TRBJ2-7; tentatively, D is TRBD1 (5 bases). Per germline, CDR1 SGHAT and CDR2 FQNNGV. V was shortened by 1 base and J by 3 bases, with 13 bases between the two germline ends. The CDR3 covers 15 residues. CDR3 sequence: CASSLVGRADYEQYF. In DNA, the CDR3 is TGTGCCAGCAGCTTAGTGGGCAGGGCGGACTACGAGCAGTACTTC.

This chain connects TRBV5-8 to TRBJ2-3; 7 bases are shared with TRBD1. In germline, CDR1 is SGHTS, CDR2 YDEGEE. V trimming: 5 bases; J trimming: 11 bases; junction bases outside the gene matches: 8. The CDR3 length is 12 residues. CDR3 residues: CASSFNRGRQYF. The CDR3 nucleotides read TGTGCCAGCAGTTTCAACAGGGGTCGGCAGTATTTT. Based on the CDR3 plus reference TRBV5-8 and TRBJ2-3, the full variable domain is EAGVTQSPTHLIKTRGQQATLRCSPISGHTSVYWYQQALGLGLQFLLWYDEGEERNRGNFPPRFSGRQFPNYSSELNVNALELEDSALYLCASSFNRGRQYFGPGTRLTVL.

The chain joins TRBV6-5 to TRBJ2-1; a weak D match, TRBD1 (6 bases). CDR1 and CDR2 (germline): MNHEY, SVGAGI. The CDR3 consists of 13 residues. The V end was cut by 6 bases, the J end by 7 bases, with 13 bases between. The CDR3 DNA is TGTGCCAGCAGCGCCTGGGGGACAAATGAGCAGTTCTTC. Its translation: CASSAWGTNEQFF.

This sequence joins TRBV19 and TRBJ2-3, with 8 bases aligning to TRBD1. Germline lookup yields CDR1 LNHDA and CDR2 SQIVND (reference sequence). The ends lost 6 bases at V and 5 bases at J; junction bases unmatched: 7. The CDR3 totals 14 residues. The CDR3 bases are TGTGCCAGTAGGAAAACAGGGGGGAGAGATACGCAGTATTTT. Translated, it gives CASRKTGGRDTQYF.

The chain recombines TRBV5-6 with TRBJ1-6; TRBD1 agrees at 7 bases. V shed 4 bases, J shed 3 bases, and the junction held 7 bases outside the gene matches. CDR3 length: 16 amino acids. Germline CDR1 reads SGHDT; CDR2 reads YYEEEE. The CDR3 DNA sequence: TGTGCCAGCAGCCCGACAGGGAATAACTATAATTCACCCCTCCACTTT. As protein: CASSPTGNNYNSPLHF.

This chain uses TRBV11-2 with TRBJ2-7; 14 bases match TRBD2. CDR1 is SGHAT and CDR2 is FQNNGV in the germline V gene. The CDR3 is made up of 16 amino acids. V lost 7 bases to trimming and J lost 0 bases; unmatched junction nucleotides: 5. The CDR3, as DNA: TGTGCCAGCACGGGACTAGCGGGAGTTTTCTCCTACGAGCAGTACTTC. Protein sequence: CASTGLAGVFSYEQYF.

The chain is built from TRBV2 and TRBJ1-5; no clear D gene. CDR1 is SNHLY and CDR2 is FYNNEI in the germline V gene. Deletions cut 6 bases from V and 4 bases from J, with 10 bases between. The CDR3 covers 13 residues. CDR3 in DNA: TGTGCCAGCAGGCTACTGCTGAATCAGCCCCAGCATTTT. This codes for CASRLLLNQPQHF.

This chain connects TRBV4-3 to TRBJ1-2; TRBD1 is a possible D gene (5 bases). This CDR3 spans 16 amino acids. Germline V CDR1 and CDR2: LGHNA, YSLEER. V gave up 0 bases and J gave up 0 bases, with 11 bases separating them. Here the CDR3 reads CASSQDPGGANYGYTF. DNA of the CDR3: TGCGCCAGCAGCCAAGATCCCGGGGGAGCTAACTATGGCTACACCTTC.

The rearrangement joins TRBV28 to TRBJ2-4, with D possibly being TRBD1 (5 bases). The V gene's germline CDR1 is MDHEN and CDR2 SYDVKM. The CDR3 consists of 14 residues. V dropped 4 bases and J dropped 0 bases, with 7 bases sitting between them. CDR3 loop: CASSSRVAKNIQYF. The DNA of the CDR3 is TGTGCCAGCAGTTCCAGGGTAGCCAAAAACATTCAGTACTTC.

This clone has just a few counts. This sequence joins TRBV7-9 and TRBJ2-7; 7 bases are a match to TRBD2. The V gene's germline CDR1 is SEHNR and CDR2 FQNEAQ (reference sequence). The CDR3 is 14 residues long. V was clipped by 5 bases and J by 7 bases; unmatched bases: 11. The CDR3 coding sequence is TGTGCCAGCAGCCCCGCCGGGGGGTGGAGTGAGCAGTACTTC. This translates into CASSPAGGWSEQYF.

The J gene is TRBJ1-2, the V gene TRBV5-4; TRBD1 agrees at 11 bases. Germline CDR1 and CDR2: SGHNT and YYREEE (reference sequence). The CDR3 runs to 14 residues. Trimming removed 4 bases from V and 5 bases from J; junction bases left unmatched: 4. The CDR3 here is CASSRTGGGYGYTF. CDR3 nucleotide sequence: TGTGCCAGCAGCCGGACAGGGGGCGGATATGGCTACACCTTC.

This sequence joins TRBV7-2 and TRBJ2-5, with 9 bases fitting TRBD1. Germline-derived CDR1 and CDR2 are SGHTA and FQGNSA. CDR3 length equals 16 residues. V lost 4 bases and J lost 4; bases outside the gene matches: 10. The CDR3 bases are TGTGCCAGCAGCTCTCATCTGGGACAGGGCAGAGAGACCCAGTACTTC. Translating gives CASSSHLGQGRETQYF.

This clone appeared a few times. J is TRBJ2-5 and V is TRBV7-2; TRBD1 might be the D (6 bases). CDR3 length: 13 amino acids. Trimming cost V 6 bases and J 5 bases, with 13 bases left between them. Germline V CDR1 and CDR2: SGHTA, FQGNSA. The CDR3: CASSRGGRETQYF. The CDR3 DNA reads TGTGCCAGCAGTCGAGGGGGAAGGGAGACCCAGTACTTC.

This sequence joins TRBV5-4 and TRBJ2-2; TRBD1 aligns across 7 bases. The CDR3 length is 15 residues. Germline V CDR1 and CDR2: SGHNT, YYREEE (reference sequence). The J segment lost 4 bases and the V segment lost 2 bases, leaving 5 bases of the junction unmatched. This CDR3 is CASSLGGAGTGELFF. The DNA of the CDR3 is TGTGCCAGCAGCTTAGGGGGCGCGGGCACCGGGGAGCTGTTTTTT.

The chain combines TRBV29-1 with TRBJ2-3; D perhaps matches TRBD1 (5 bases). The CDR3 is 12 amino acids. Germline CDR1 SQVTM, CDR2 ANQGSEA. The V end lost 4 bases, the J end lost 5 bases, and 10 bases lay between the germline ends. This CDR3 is CSVAWGQDTQYF. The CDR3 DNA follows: TGCAGCGTTGCCTGGGGCCAAGATACGCAGTATTTT.

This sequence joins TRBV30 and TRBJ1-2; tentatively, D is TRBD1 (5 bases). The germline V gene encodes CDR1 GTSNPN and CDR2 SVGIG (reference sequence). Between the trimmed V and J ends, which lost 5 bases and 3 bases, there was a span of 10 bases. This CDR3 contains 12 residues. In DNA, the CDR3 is TGTGCCTGGGAGGCGGGGGACTATGGCTACACCTTC. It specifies CAWEAGDYGYTF.

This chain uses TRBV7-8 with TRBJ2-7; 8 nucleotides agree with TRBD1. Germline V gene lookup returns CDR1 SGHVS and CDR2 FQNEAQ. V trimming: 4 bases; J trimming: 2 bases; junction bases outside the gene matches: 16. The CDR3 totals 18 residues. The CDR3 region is CASSSNRVLGQGTYEQYF. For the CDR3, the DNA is TGTGCCAGCAGCTCTAACCGGGTCCTTGGACAGGGAACCTACGAGCAGTACTTC.

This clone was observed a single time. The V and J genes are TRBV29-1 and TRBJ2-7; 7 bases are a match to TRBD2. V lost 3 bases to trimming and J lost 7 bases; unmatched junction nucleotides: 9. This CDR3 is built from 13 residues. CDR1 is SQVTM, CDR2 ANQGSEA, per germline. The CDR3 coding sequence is TGCAGCGTTGATCCGGCGGGAGTAGGAGAGCAGTACTTC. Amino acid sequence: CSVDPAGVGEQYF.

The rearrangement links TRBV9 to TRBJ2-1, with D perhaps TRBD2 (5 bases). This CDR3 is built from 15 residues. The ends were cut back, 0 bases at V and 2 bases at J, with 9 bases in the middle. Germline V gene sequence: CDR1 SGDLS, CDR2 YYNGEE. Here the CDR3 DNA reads TGTGCCAGCAGCGTAGGGGCGGGTGCCTACAATGAGCAGTTCTTC. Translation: CASSVGAGAYNEQFF.

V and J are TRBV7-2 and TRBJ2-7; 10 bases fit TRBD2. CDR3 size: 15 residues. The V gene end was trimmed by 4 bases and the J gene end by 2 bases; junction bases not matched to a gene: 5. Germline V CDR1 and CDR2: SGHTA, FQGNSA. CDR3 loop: CASSSSAGGPYEQYF. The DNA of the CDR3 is TGTGCCAGCAGCTCCTCAGCGGGAGGGCCCTACGAGCAGTACTTC. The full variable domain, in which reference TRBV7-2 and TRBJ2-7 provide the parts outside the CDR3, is GAGVSQSPSNKVTEKGKDVELRCDPISGHTALYWYRQSLGQGLEFLIYFQGNSAPDKSGLPSDRFSAERTGGSVSTLTIQRTQQEDSAVYLCASSSSAGGPYEQYFGPGTRLTVT.

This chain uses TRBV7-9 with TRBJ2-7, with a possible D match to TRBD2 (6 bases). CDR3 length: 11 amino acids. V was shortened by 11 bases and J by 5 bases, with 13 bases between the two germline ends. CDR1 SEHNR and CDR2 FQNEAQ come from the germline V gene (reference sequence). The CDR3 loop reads CAGGTPDEQYF. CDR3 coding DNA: TGTGCCGGGGGGACTCCGGACGAGCAGTACTTC.

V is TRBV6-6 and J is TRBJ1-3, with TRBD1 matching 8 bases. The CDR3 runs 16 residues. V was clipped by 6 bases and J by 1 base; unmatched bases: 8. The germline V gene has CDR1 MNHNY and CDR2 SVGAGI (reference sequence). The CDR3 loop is CASSRVDRGSGNTIYF. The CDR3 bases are TGTGCCAGCAGCCGCGTCGACAGGGGATCTGGAAACACCATATATTTT.

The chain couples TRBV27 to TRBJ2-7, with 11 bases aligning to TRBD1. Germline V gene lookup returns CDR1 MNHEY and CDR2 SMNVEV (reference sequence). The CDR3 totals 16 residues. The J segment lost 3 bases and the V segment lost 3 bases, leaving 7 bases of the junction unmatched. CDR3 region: CASSFSAGTGGYEQYF. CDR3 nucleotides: TGTGCCAGCAGTTTTTCCGCCGGGACAGGGGGCTACGAGCAGTACTTC.

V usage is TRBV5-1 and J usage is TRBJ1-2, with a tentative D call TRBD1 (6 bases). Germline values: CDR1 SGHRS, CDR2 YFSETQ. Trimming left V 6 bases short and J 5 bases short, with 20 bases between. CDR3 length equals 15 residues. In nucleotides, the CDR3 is TGCGCCAGCAAATCCTCGTTGGGGGCCCAATATGGCTACACCTTC. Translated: CASKSSLGAQYGYTF. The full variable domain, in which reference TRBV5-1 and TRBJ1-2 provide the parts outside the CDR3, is KAGVTQTPRYLIKTRGQQVTLSCSPISGHRSVSWYQQTPGQGLQFLFEYFSETQRNKGNFPGRFSGRQFSNSRSEMNVSTLELGDSALYLCASKSSLGAQYGYTFGSGTRLTVV.

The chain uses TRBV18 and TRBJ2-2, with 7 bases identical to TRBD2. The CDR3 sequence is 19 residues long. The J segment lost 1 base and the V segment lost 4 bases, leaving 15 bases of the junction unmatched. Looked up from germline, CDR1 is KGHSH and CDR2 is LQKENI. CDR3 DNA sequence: TGTGCCAGCTCACTGGCCCCCGCCCGGCTAGCGGTGAACACCGGGGAGCTGTTTTTT. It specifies CASSLAPARLAVNTGELFF.

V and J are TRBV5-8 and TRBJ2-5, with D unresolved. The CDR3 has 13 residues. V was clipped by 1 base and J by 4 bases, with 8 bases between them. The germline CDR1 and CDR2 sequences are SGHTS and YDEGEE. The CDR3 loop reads CASSLPDAETQYF. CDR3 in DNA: TGTGCCAGCAGCTTGCCAGATGCAGAGACCCAGTACTTC.